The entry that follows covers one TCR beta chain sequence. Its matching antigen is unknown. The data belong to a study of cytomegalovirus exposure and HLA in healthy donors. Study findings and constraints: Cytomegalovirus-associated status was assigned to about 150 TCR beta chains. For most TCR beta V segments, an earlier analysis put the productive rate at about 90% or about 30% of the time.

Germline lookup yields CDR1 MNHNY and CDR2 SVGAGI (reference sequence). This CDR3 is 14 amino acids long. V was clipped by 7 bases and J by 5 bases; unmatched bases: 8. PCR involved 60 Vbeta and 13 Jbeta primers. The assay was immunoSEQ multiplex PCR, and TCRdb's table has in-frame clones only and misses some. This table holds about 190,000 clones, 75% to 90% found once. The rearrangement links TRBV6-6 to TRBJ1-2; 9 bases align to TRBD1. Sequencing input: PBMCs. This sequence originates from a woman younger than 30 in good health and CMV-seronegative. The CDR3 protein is CASNNRGRDYGYTF. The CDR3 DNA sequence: TGTGCCAGCAATAACAGGGGGCGCGATTATGGCTACACCTTC.